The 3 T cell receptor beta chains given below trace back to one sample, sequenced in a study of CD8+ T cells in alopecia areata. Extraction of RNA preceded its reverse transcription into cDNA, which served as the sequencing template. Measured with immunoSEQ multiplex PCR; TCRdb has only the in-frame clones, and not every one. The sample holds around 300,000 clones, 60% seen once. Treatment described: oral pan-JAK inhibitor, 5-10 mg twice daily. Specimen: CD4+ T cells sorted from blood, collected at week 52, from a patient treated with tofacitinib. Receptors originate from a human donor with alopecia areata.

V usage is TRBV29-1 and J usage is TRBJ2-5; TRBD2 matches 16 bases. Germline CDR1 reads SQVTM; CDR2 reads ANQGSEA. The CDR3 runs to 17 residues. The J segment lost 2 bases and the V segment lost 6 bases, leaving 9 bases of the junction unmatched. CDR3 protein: CSVLGTSGGGPQETQYF. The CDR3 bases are TGCAGCGTGCTCGGGACTAGCGGGGGGGGACCTCAAGAGACCCAGTACTTC.

DNA for the CDR3: TGCGCCAGCAGCTCAGGCTACGAGCAGTACTTC. It yields the protein CASSSGYEQYF. The gene calls are TRBV5-1 and TRBJ2-7; no reliable D call. The CDR3 has 11 residues. CDR1 SGHRS and CDR2 YFSETQ come from the germline V gene. Trimming took off 3 bases at V and 3 bases at J, with 4 bases between the two ends.

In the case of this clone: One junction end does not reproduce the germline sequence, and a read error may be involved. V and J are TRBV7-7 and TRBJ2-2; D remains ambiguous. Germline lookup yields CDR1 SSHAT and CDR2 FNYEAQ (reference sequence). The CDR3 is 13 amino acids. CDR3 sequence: CASSLATAGELFF. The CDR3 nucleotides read TGTGCTAGCAGCTTAGCCACGGCCGGGGAGCTGTTTTTT. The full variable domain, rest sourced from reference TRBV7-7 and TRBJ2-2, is GAGVSQSPRYKVTKRGQDVTLRCDPISSHATLYWYQQALGQGPEFLTYFNYEAQPDKSGLPSDRFSAERPEGSISTLTIQRTEQRDSAMYRCASSLATAGELFFGEGSRLTVL.